This is a list of T cell receptor beta chains from one sample in a study of T-cell memory formation after mild COVID-19. TCRdb independently ran MiXCR on the 5' RACE reads; one entry per CDR3 protein. The sample has 250,000 to 350,000 distinct CDR3 sequences; roughly 17% are singletons. Source material: PBMCs or a T cell subset sorted from them (not recorded which). These receptors came from a man between 18 and 35 years old who had mild COVID-19 (a few samples of this study predate the infection). Cell type and time point are not known. CDR3s include the opening cysteine and the closing phenylalanine or tryptophan. Fields, in order: clone size, J gene, D gene, V gene, CDR3 protein, CDR3 DNA. A D gene is named only where the DNA matches it firmly. Where a row states a size, it is once, few, many or the class of an expanded clone; other rows omit it.

>-|TRBJ1-2|-|TRBV6-2/TRBV6-3
CASSTSGYGYTF
TGTGCCAGTTCGACCTCAGGCTATGGCTACACCTTC
>-|TRBJ1-6|-|TRBV9
CASSADLGSPLHF
TGTGCCAGCAGCGCAGACCTTGGTTCACCCCTCCACTTT
>few|TRBJ2-1|TRBD1|TRBV24-1
CATSDLIGQGANEQFF
TGTGCCACCAGTGATTTGATTGGACAGGGGGCGAATGAGCAGTTCTTC
>-|TRBJ1-1|-|TRBV29-1
CSLHVMGFAEAFF
TGCAGCTTACATGTCATGGGATTCGCTGAAGCTTTCTTT
>few|TRBJ2-2|-|TRBV5-1
CASSLAYNTGELFF
TGCGCCAGCAGCTTGGCCTATAACACCGGGGAGCTGTTTTTT
>few|TRBJ1-1|-|TRBV4-3
CASSQEVGPQMTF
TGCGCCAGCAGCCAAGAGGTGGGGCCCCAAATGACCTTT
>few|TRBJ2-5|-|TRBV6-5
CASSYVPAFPQETQYF
TGTGCCAGCAGTTATGTCCCCGCTTTTCCCCAAGAGACCCAGTACTTC
>-|TRBJ2-1|TRBD1|TRBV7-9
CASSQTGGGNEQFF
TGTGCCAGCAGCCAGACAGGGGGCGGGAATGAGCAGTTCTTC
>-|TRBJ2-5|TRBD2|TRBV6-5
CASKSGGARLRETQYF
TGTGCCAGCAAGAGCGGGGGGGCCCGTCTAAGAGAGACCCAGTACTTC
>few|TRBJ1-2|-|TRBV5-1
CASSLAGTSLGYGYTF
TGCGCCAGCAGCTTGGCCGGTACATCCCTTGGGTATGGCTACACCTTC
>-|TRBJ2-4|-|TRBV11-2
CASSPGTDIQYF
TGTGCCAGCAGCCCCGGGACGGACATTCAGTACTTC
>many|TRBJ2-4|-|TRBV12-3/TRBV12-4
CASSLGSVKNIQYF
TGTGCCAGCAGTTTGGGTTCGGTCAAAAACATTCAGTACTTC
>-|TRBJ1-4|-|TRBV4-1
CASSLSMLTNEKLFF
TGCGCCAGCAGCCTCAGCATGTTGACCAATGAAAAACTGTTTTTT
>once|TRBJ2-5|-|TRBV6-2/TRBV6-3
CASSRQAQQETQYF
TGTGCCAGCAGTAGACAGGCCCAGCAAGAGACCCAGTACTTC
>many|TRBJ1-2|TRBD1|TRBV29-1
CSASPGQGVNGYTF
TGCAGCGCATCACCTGGACAGGGTGTTAATGGCTACACCTTC
>-|TRBJ1-1|-|TRBV12-3/TRBV12-4
CASSLLRGKTEAFF
TGTGCCAGCAGTTTACTCCGGGGAAAGACTGAAGCTTTCTTT
>few|TRBJ1-3|TRBD1|TRBV15
CATSPRQGAGNTIYF
TGTGCCACCAGCCCCCGACAGGGAGCTGGAAACACCATATATTTT
>many|TRBJ2-1|TRBD2|TRBV5-5
CASSPLAGGSYNEQFF
TGTGCCAGCAGCCCACTAGCGGGGGGATCCTACAATGAGCAGTTCTTC
>-|TRBJ2-7|-|TRBV6-2/TRBV6-3
CASSAGNSYEQYF
TGTGCCAGCAGCGCAGGTAACTCCTACGAGCAGTACTTC
>many|TRBJ2-4|TRBD1|TRBV11-1
CASSLDRGPMGNIQYF
TGTGCCAGCAGCTTAGACAGGGGTCCCATGGGAAACATTCAGTACTTC
>-|TRBJ1-6|-|TRBV19
CASSIGPYNSPLHF
TGTGCCAGTAGTATTGGACCTTATAATTCACCCCTCCACTTT
>many|TRBJ1-2|-|TRBV29-1
CSVDGHGFNYGYTF
TGCAGCGTTGACGGACATGGCTTTAACTATGGCTACACCTTC
>-|TRBJ2-7|-|TRBV5-1
CASSLGQVSPYEQYF
TGCGCCAGCAGCTTGGGGCAGGTTAGCCCCTACGAGCAGTACTTC
>few|TRBJ1-1|-|TRBV29-1
CSGGGPEAFF
TGCAGCGGCGGGGGCCCTGAAGCTTTCTTT
>-|TRBJ1-5|TRBD1|TRBV5-5
CASSLGPGTGVDQPQHF
TGTGCCAGCAGCTTGGGACCCGGGACAGGGGTAGATCAGCCCCAGCATTTT
>-|TRBJ2-3|TRBD2|TRBV7-2
CASSSGVSGVDTQYF
TGTGCCAGCAGCTCGGGGGTTAGCGGGGTGGATACGCAGTATTTT